Below, 18 T cell receptor beta chains from the same sample are listed, as sequenced in a study of human T cells and chemical hapten exposure. TCRdb re-analysed the RACE reads in MiXCR, keeping a single row per CDR3 protein. The sample records 130,000 or so distinct CDR3 sequences, approximately 9.5% being singletons. Time point noted: healthy volunteer bleed at 2 weeks. Total RNA extraction was carried out from unfractionated whole blood. Sequenced material: whole blood. The source is a male donor in good health. Some clones in this sample may be carry-over from other donors' samples.

The chain recombines TRBV11-2 with TRBJ2-7; D might be TRBD2 (6 bases). The CDR3 contains 18 residues. With 4 bases removed from V and 2 bases from J, the gap between germline ends came to 24 bases. CDR1 and CDR2 (germline): SGHAT, FQNNGV. CDR3: CASSSYPGLEAPPYEQYF. The CDR3, as DNA: TGTGCCAGCAGCTCATATCCGGGACTGGAAGCTCCCCCCTACGAGCAGTACTTC.

V gene TRBV7-2 combines with J gene TRBJ1-1, with 9 bases aligning to TRBD1. The CDR3 runs 13 residues. Per germline, CDR1 SGHTA and CDR2 FQGNSA. The ends lost 5 bases at V and 7 bases at J; junction bases unmatched: 5. This CDR3 reads CASSPRTGVEAFF. For the CDR3, the DNA is TGTGCCAGCAGCCCGCGGACAGGGGTTGAAGCTTTCTTT.

This clonotype turned up a few times. The chain has TRBV6-4 and TRBJ2-7; TRBD1 matches 7 bases. The junction had 8 bases not matched to a gene; V was cut back by 0 bases and J by 3 bases. CDR3 length: 16 amino acids. Per germline, CDR1 MRHNA and CDR2 SNTAGT. CDR3 sequence (DNA): TGTGCCAGCAGTGACTCGAGACAGGGACCAAACTACGAGCAGTACTTC. It encodes CASSDSRQGPNYEQYF.

This clonotype has a count of ten or more. One junction end disagrees with the germline gene, perhaps due to a read error. This chain joins TRBV12-3 or TRBV12-4 and TRBJ2-1; D is unresolved. This CDR3 comprises 12 residues. CDR3 in amino acids: CASSSSFNEQFF. The CDR3 bases are TGTGCCAGCAGTTCCTCCTTCAATGAGCAGTTCTTC.

The chain employs TRBV27 and TRBJ1-2; TRBD1 matches 7 bases. The CDR3 totals 15 residues. Germline values: CDR1 MNHEY, CDR2 SMNVEV (reference sequence). V lost 0 bases and J lost 4; bases outside the gene matches: 5. The CDR3 DNA reads TGTGCCAGCAGTTTATCTGCAGGGGGTCGCTATGGCTACACCTTC. It codes for CASSLSAGGRYGYTF.

This clonotype has a handful of counts. The chain carries TRBV27 and TRBJ2-3; 8 bases match TRBD1. Germline V gene sequence: CDR1 MNHEY, CDR2 SMNVEV (reference sequence). The CDR3 totals 17 residues. The V segment lost 5 bases and the J segment 0 bases; nucleotides outside the gene matches: 10. Here the CDR3 reads CASSLLWGQASTDTQYF. The CDR3 bases are TGTGCCAGCAGTCTTCTCTGGGGACAGGCTAGCACAGATACGCAGTATTTT.

Ten or more counts support this clonotype. The V call is TRBV6-5, the J call TRBJ1-1; unclear D gene. There are 13 residues in the CDR3. The ends were cut back, 5 bases at V and 4 bases at J, with 11 bases in the middle. From germline, CDR1 is MNHEY and CDR2 SVGAGI. The CDR3 reads CASSGRASTEAFF. DNA for the CDR3: TGTGCCAGCAGTGGAAGGGCGAGCACTGAAGCTTTCTTT.

At least ten counts were recorded for this clonotype. CDR3 bases: TGTGCCAGCAGTCTACGGACAGGGCTCGGGGTTTATAGCAATCAGCCCCAGCATTTT. As protein: CASSLRTGLGVYSNQPQHF. The chain joins TRBV12-3 or TRBV12-4 to TRBJ1-5; 8 nucleotides match TRBD1. The CDR3 is 19 amino acids. J lost 0 bases, V lost 5 bases, and 15 bases had no gene match.

The chain couples TRBV5-5 to TRBJ1-6; 7 bases are a match to TRBD1. This CDR3 comprises 14 residues. Germline assignment: CDR1 SGHKS and CDR2 YYEKEE (reference sequence). The V and J ends lost 4 bases and 6 bases, in that order; junction bases with no gene match: 4. The CDR3 nucleotides are TGTGCCAGCAGCACGGGACAGTTTAATTCACCCCTCCACTTT. Amino acids: CASSTGQFNSPLHF.

This chain connects TRBV5-5 to TRBJ1-6, with D possibly TRBD1 on 5 matching bases. Between the trimmed V and J ends, which lost 4 bases and 10 bases, there was a span of 12 bases. The CDR3 is 13 residues long. Per germline, CDR1 SGHKS and CDR2 YYEKEE (reference sequence). In DNA form, the CDR3 reads TGTGCCAGCAGCCCCCGACAGTCGTCACCCCTCCACTTT. Translated, it gives CASSPRQSSPLHF.

The table lists this clonotype with many counts. This chain joins TRBV25-1 and TRBJ1-4; possible D gene TRBD1, 5 bases. Germline CDR1 MGHDK, CDR2 SYGVNS. Trimming removed 11 bases at V and 7 bases at J, with 17 bases between. This CDR3 region has 13 residues. CDR3 DNA sequence: TGTGCCTGCTTGGGCCAGGGAACTGAAAAACTGTTTTTT. Amino acids: CACLGQGTEKLFF.

The chain employs TRBV11-2 and TRBJ2-2, with D perhaps matching TRBD1 or TRBD2 (5 bases each). The CDR3 has 15 amino acids. Trimming stripped 1 base from V and 8 bases from J, with 14 bases between. Germline CDR1 is SGHAT and CDR2 is FQNNGV. CDR3 nucleotide sequence: TGTGCCAGCAGCTTAGCCGGGGCCAGGGCGGGGGAGCTGTTTTTT. Its translation is CASSLAGARAGELFF.

There are a few counts of this clonotype. The chain employs TRBV15 and TRBJ2-3; D gene ambiguous. The CDR3 runs 15 residues. Germline assignment: CDR1 LNHNV and CDR2 YYDKDF (reference sequence). V was shortened by 5 bases and J by 6 bases, with 18 bases between the two germline ends. CDR3 coding DNA: TGTGCCACCAGCGGAAGACGGTCCCCTTCTGATACGCAGTATTTT. As protein: CATSGRRSPSDTQYF.

The rearrangement joins TRBV7-2 to TRBJ1-5; tentatively, D is TRBD1 (5 bases). V lost 1 base to trimming and J lost 5 bases, with 12 bases between them. The CDR3 totals 15 residues. CDR1 is SGHTA, CDR2 FQGNSA, per germline. This CDR3 reads CASSLVGGGDQPQHF. CDR3 in DNA: TGTGCCAGCAGCTTAGTTGGGGGAGGGGATCAGCCCCAGCATTTT.

The sample holds a few counts of this clonotype. The chain has TRBV6-5 and TRBJ2-2; D ambiguous. This CDR3 contains 13 residues. Germline V gene lookup returns CDR1 MNHEY and CDR2 SVGAGI. V lost 6 bases, J lost 5 bases, and 10 bases lay in between. The CDR3 DNA reads as TGTGCCAGCAGCTTAAAGAGGACCGGGGAGCTGTTTTTT. This codes for CASSLKRTGELFF.

The rearrangement links TRBV12-3 or TRBV12-4 to TRBJ2-7; TRBD1 matches 11 bases. The CDR3 covers 13 residues. V trimming: 7 bases; J trimming: 5 bases; junction bases outside the gene matches: 4. CDR3 residues: CASTGQGVNEQYF. As DNA, the CDR3 is TGTGCCAGCACGGGACAGGGGGTGAACGAGCAGTACTTC.

The sample holds a few counts of this clonotype. This chain uses TRBV20-1 with TRBJ2-7; 8 nucleotides align to TRBD1. The V gene end was trimmed by 6 bases and the J gene end by 1 base; junction bases not matched to a gene: 11. This CDR3 contains 15 residues. The germline V gene encodes CDR1 DFQATT and CDR2 SNEGSKA (reference sequence). The CDR3 loop reads CSAHNRGMRSYEQYF. As DNA, the CDR3 is TGCAGTGCCCACAACAGGGGGATGAGATCCTACGAGCAGTACTTC.

This clonotype was detected only a few times. The chain uses TRBV27 and TRBJ1-2; TRBD1 matches 9 bases. The germline CDR1 and CDR2 sequences are MNHEY and SMNVEV (reference sequence). V was pared by 6 bases and J by 6 bases, with 11 bases of the junction left unmatched. The CDR3 consists of 15 residues. The chain's CDR3 is CASSPAGTGSDGYTF. The CDR3 nucleotides read TGTGCCAGCAGCCCGGCCGGGACAGGGTCTGATGGCTACACCTTC.